The source of this T cell receptor beta chain is a study of CD8+ T cells in alopecia areata. Study-wide results and limits: Sequencing of scalp tissue also captures the resident alphabeta T cells of normal skin.

The CDR3 runs 14 residues. Germline loops: CDR1 MDHEN, CDR2 SYDVKM. The junction had 6 bases not matched to a gene; V was cut back by 8 bases and J by 4 bases. RNA was isolated and reverse transcribed to cDNA, the sequencing template. This table comes from immunoSEQ multiplex PCR, and its TCRdb copy is limited to in-frame clones, with some not included. The sample includes under 350,000 clones, roughly 60% of them seen just once. The treatment denotes: oral pan-JAK inhibitor, 5-10 mg twice daily. About this clone: Its specificity is unknown.

The chain joins TRBV28 to TRBJ1-3, with TRBD1 identical over 9 bases. This sequence was found in a human donor with alopecia areata. The sample in question was CD4+ T cells sorted from blood, obtained at week 24, from a patient treated with tofacitinib. The CDR3: CASGQGSRGNTIYF. The CDR3 coding sequence is TGTGCCAGCGGACAGGGGTCCCGGGGAAACACCATATATTTT.